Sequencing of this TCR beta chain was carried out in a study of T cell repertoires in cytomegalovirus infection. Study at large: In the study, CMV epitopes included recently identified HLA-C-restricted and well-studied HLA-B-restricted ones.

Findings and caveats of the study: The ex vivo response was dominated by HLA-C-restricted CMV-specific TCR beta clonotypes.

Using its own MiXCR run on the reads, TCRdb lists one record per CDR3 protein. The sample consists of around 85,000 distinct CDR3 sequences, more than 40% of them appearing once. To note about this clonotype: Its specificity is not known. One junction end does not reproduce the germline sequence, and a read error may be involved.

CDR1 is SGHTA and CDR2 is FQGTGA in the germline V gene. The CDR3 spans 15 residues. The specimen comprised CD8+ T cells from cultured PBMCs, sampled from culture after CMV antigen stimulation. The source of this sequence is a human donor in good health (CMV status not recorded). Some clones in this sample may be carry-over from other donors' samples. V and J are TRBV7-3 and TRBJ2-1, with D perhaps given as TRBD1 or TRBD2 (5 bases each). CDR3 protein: CASSLTTRGYHEQFF. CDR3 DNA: TGTGCCAGCAGCTTAACGACCCGGGGCTACCATGAGCAGTTCTTC.